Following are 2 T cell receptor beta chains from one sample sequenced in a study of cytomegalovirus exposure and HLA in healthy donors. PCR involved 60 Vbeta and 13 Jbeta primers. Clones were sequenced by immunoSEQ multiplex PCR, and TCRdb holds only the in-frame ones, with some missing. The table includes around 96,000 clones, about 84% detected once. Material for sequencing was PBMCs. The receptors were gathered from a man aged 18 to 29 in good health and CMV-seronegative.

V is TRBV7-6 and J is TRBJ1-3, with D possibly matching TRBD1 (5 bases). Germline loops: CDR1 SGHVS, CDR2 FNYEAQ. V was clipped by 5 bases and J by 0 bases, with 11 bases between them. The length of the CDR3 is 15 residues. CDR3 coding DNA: TGTGCCAGCAGCACCTGGGGGGACTCTGGAAACACCATATATTTT. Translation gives CASSTWGDSGNTIYF.

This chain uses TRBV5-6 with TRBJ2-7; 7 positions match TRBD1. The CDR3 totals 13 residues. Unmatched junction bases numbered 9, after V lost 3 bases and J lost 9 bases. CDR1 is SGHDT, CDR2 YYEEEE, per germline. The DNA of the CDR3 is TGTGCCAGCAGCTCCTCCGACAGGGTCCGGCAGTACTTC. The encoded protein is CASSSSDRVRQYF.